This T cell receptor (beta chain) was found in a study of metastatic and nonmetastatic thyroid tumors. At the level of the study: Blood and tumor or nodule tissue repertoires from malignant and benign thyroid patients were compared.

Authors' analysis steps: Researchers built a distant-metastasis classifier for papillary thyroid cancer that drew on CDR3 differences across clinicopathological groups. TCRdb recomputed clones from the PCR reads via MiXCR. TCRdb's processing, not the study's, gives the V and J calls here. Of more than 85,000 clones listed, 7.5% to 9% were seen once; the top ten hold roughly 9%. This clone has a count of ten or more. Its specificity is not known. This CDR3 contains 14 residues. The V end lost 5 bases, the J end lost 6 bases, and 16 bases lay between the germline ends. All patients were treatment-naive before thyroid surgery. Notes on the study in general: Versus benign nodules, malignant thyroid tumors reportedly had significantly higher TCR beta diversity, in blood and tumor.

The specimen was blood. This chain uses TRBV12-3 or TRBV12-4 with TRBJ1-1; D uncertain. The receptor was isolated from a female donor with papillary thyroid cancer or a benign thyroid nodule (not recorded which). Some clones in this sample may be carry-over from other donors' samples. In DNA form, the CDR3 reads TGTGCCAGCAGTGCCCCCCGGGGAGGAGCTGAAGCTTTCTTT. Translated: CASSAPRGGAEAFF.